These 32 T cell receptor beta chains were sequenced from one sample in a study of shared clonotypes between healthy human individuals. Here immunoSEQ multiplex PCR was the method, and the copy in TCRdb shows in-frame clones only, minus some. The sample has about 330,000 clones; around nine tenths are singletons. The source material was memory CD8+ T cells sorted from blood. Subset indicated: CD45RO+ cells pooled with CCR7-negative TemRA cells. All receptors derive from a man between 18 and 29 years old in good health.

The chain couples TRBV4-1 to TRBJ1-4; D is unclear. Looked up from germline, CDR1 is MGHRA and CDR2 is YSYEKL. Between the trimmed V and J ends, which lost 0 bases and 7 bases, there was a span of 12 bases. This CDR3 is built from 15 residues. The CDR3 sequence is CASSQDLRPSEKLFF. The CDR3 DNA follows: TGCGCCAGCAGCCAAGATCTGCGCCCCAGTGAAAAACTGTTTTTT.

The J gene is TRBJ1-6, the V gene TRBV28; D not resolved. Trimming left V 8 bases short and J 8 bases short, with 13 bases between. The CDR3 covers 13 residues. The V gene's germline CDR1 is MDHEN and CDR2 SYDVKM. As DNA, the CDR3 is TGTGCCAGCGAGGATTATCTAGATTCACCCCTCCACTTT. As protein: CASEDYLDSPLHF.

V and J are TRBV30 and TRBJ1-5, with unresolved D. Trimming shortened V by 0 bases and J by 0 bases, and 9 bases separated the two germline ends. Germline V CDR1 and CDR2: GTSNPN, SVGIG (reference sequence). The CDR3 has 15 residues. DNA of the CDR3: TGTGCCTGGAGTGTACAAGGTGTTAGCAATCAGCCCCAGCATTTT. It codes for CAWSVQGVSNQPQHF. Using reference TRBV30 and TRBJ1-5 for the parts outside the CDR3, the full variable domain is SQTIHQWPATLVQPVGSPLSLECTVEGTSNPNLYWYRQAAGRGLQLLFYSVGIGQISSEVPQNLSASRPQDRQFILSSKKLLLSDSGFYLCAWSVQGVSNQPQHFGDGTRLSIL.

This clone was seen repeatedly, ten times or more. The V and J genes are TRBV27 and TRBJ2-3; tentative D call: TRBD1 (6 bases). Germline V gene sequence: CDR1 MNHEY, CDR2 SMNVEV (reference sequence). V gave up 1 base and J gave up 3 bases, with 11 bases separating them. The CDR3 is 15 amino acids. This CDR3 reads CASSLYPGETDTQYF. CDR3 DNA sequence: TGTGCCAGCAGTTTATACCCAGGGGAAACAGATACGCAGTATTTT.

The rearrangement joins TRBV4-2 to TRBJ2-7; no definite D call. Trimming shortened V by 1 base and J by 3 bases, and 16 bases separated the two germline ends. The CDR3 length is 16 residues. CDR1 and CDR2 (germline): LGHNA, YNFKEQ. The CDR3 DNA reads TGTGCCAGCAGCCAAGGATATAGGAACGTCCACTACGAGCAGTACTTC. Protein sequence: CASSQGYRNVHYEQYF.

This chain connects TRBV4-1 to TRBJ2-2; weak D call: TRBD1 (5 bases). The V end was cut by 1 base, the J end by 3 bases, with 9 bases between. Germline loops: CDR1 MGHRA, CDR2 YSYEKL. The length of the CDR3 is 15 residues. CDR3 nucleotide sequence: TGCGCCAGCAGCCAAGTCAGGGTGGACACCGGGGAGCTGTTTTTT. Protein: CASSQVRVDTGELFF.

The chain combines TRBV5-6 with TRBJ1-2; TRBD1 matches at 9 bases. Germline assignment: CDR1 SGHDT and CDR2 YYEEEE. V dropped 4 bases and J dropped 4; count of bases not matched to a gene: 5. This CDR3 region has 14 residues. As DNA, the CDR3 is TGTGCCAGCAGCCCGACAGGGGGGGGCTATGGCTACACCTTC. It is translated as CASSPTGGGYGYTF. Looking up the rest from reference TRBV5-6 and TRBJ1-2 gives the full variable domain: DAGVTQSPTHLIKTRGQQVTLRCSPKSGHDTVSWYQQALGQGPQFIFQYYEEEERQRGNFPDRFSGHQFPNYSSELNVNALLLGDSALYLCASSPTGGGYGYTFGSGTRLTVV.

This sequence joins TRBV6-5 and TRBJ2-1; D gene uncertain. Germline V gene sequence: CDR1 MNHEY, CDR2 SVGAGI. Trimming pared 7 bases from V and 0 bases from J, leaving 7 bases between. The CDR3 is made up of 13 amino acids. Written as DNA, the CDR3 is TGTGCCAGCAAGGCTCTCTCCTACAATGAGCAGTTCTTC. This translates into CASKALSYNEQFF.

This chain joins TRBV7-9 and TRBJ2-2, with no clear D. Germline loops: CDR1 SEHNR, CDR2 FQNEAQ (reference sequence). This CDR3 is built from 12 residues. V gave up 2 bases and J gave up 6 bases, with 4 bases separating them. The CDR3 spells CASSLFSGELFF. The CDR3 bases are TGTGCCAGCAGCTTATTTTCCGGGGAGCTGTTTTTT.

The V gene is TRBV29-1, the J gene TRBJ1-2; D is possibly TRBD1 (5 bases). CDR1 is SQVTM, CDR2 ANQGSEA, per germline. The CDR3 is 10 residues long. Trimming took 8 bases from V and 8 from J, leaving 12 bases between them. The CDR3 region is CSSRQLGYTF. Written as DNA, the CDR3 is TGCAGCTCCAGACAGCTCGGCTACACCTTC.

The chain combines TRBV30 with TRBJ2-7; D perhaps matches TRBD2 (5 bases). Per germline, CDR1 GTSNPN and CDR2 SVGIG (reference sequence). V was trimmed by 1 base and J by 5 bases, leaving 12 bases between them. This CDR3 is 13 amino acids long. As DNA, the CDR3 is TGTGCCTGGAGTGGGTCCCTCGGGAACGAGCAGTACTTC. Its protein is CAWSGSLGNEQYF.

The count of this clone is one. V is TRBV30 and J is TRBJ1-1; 7 bases align to TRBD1. With 1 base clipped from V and 5 bases from J, the junction kept 7 bases outside the gene matches. Germline CDR1 is GTSNPN and CDR2 is SVGIG (reference sequence). The CDR3 sequence is 14 residues long. The CDR3 sequence: CAWSESGTATEAFF. DNA of the CDR3: TGTGCCTGGAGTGAGAGCGGGACAGCGACTGAAGCTTTCTTT.

This chain uses TRBV29-1 with TRBJ2-7; D might be TRBD1 (7 bases). The V and J ends lost 7 bases and 0 bases respectively, with 13 bases between them. From germline, CDR1 is SQVTM and CDR2 ANQGSEA. The CDR3 loop spans 13 amino acids. The CDR3, as DNA: TGCAGCGCGGGGGACAGAGACTCCTACGAGCAGTACTTC. Translated: CSAGDRDSYEQYF.

V gene TRBV6-1 combines with J gene TRBJ1-5; D not certain. Looked up from germline, CDR1 is MNHNS and CDR2 is SASEGT. This CDR3 comprises 12 residues. With 6 bases removed from V and 9 bases from J, the gap between germline ends came to 12 bases. CDR3 nucleotides: TGTGCCAGCAGGAGAGGATCCTGGCCCCAGCATTTT. Translating gives CASRRGSWPQHF.

This clone appeared once. The chain carries TRBV9 and TRBJ2-1; TRBD2 is a possible D gene (7 bases). This CDR3 has 15 residues. CDR1 is SGDLS, CDR2 YYNGEE, per germline. V was pared by 0 bases and J by 7 bases, with 14 bases between. The CDR3 protein is CASSVGGGSVNEQFF. The CDR3 coding sequence is TGTGCCAGCAGCGTAGGCGGGGGCTCTGTTAATGAGCAGTTCTTC.

The DNA of the CDR3 is TGTGCCAGCAGTCCGGGACAGGCCTCCTACGAGCAGTACTTC. Amino acids: CASSPGQASYEQYF. This chain links TRBV27 with TRBJ2-7; 8 bases fit TRBD1. Germline loops: CDR1 MNHEY, CDR2 SMNVEV (reference sequence). J gave up 0 bases and V 5 bases, and 3 bases lay outside the gene matches. The CDR3 length is 14 residues.

This clone was counted between two and nine times. The chain combines TRBV27 with TRBJ1-5; tentatively, D is TRBD1 (5 bases). Germline-derived CDR1 and CDR2 are MNHEY and SMNVEV (reference sequence). CDR3 length: 14 residues. Trimming shortened V by 8 bases and J by 4 bases, and 15 bases separated the two germline ends. CDR3 bases: TGTGCCAGCGGAACTCAGGGTTTGAATCAGCCCCAGCATTTT. Protein: CASGTQGLNQPQHF.

The chain employs TRBV11-2 and TRBJ2-5; the D is unclear. Germline V gives CDR1 SGHAT, CDR2 FQNNGV. Trimming shortened V by 4 bases and J by 5 bases, and 17 bases separated the two germline ends. This CDR3 has 15 residues. CDR3: CASSSSGGKMETQYF. The DNA of the CDR3 is TGTGCCAGCAGCTCTTCTGGCGGCAAAATGGAGACCCAGTACTTC.

This CDR3 reads CASTVGGGSEGYTF. For the CDR3, the DNA is TGTGCCAGCACCGTAGGGGGAGGATCTGAGGGCTACACCTTC. V is TRBV11-2 and J is TRBJ1-2; possible D gene TRBD1, 6 bases. This CDR3 has 14 residues. The V gene's germline CDR1 is SGHAT and CDR2 FQNNGV. Trimming took off 7 bases at V and 8 bases at J, with 20 bases between the two ends.

The chain recombines TRBV9 with TRBJ2-3; no clear D. V lost 1 base and J 6 bases, leaving 18 bases between the germline ends. Looked up from germline, CDR1 is SGDLS and CDR2 is YYNGEE. This CDR3 has 16 residues. The CDR3 loop is CASSVPGDWQGDTQYF. CDR3 in DNA: TGTGCCAGCAGCGTACCGGGTGACTGGCAAGGGGATACGCAGTATTTT. The variable domain in full, with the rest retrieved from reference TRBV9 and TRBJ2-3, is DSGVTQTPKHLITATGQRVTLRCSPRSGDLSVYWYQQSLDQGLQFLIQYYNGEERAKGNILERFSAQQFPDLHSELNLSSLELGDSALYFCASSVPGDWQGDTQYFGPGTRLTVL.

This sequence joins TRBV6-5 and TRBJ1-4; unclear D gene. The CDR3 contains 12 residues. Per the germline V gene, CDR1 is MNHEY and CDR2 is SVGAGI. The ends were cut back, 3 bases at V and 7 bases at J, with 6 bases in the middle. This CDR3 reads CASSYMGEKLFF. DNA of the CDR3: TGTGCCAGCAGTTATATGGGTGAAAAACTGTTTTTT.

This chain uses TRBV11-3 with TRBJ2-2; 12 nucleotides line up with TRBD2. This CDR3 has 18 residues. Germline V lookup: CDR1 SGHNT, CDR2 YENEEA. J was trimmed by 7 bases and V by 2 bases; bases with no gene match: 11. The CDR3 region has the DNA TGTGCCAGCAGCTTACGACTAGCGGGAGAAGAGTTCGGCGGGGAGCTGTTTTTT. This sequence encodes CASSLRLAGEEFGGELFF.

This clone counts as medium-sized. The chain has TRBV10-3 and TRBJ2-1; D is undetermined. The V and J ends lost 2 bases and 3 bases respectively, with 8 bases between them. CDR1 is ENHRY and CDR2 is SYGVKD in the germline V gene. The CDR3 runs 14 residues. The CDR3 sequence: CAISEPESYNEQFF. The CDR3 region has the DNA TGTGCCATCAGTGAGCCGGAGAGCTACAATGAGCAGTTCTTC.

The rearrangement links TRBV5-4 to TRBJ2-7; no clear D. The germline V and J ends were trimmed by 1 base and 5 bases, with 10 bases remaining between them. Germline-derived CDR1 and CDR2 are SGHNT and YYREEE (reference sequence). The CDR3 consists of 13 residues. CDR3 region: CASSLNFRDEQYF. CDR3 nucleotide sequence: TGTGCCAGCAGCTTGAATTTTAGGGACGAGCAGTACTTC.

The J gene is TRBJ2-2, the V gene TRBV30; D not certain. With 2 bases removed from V and 1 base from J, the gap between germline ends came to 11 bases. Per the germline V gene, CDR1 is GTSNPN and CDR2 is SVGIG (reference sequence). The length of the CDR3 is 15 residues. DNA of the CDR3: TGTGCCTGGAGTTACCCCCCGGAGAACACCGGGGAGCTGTTTTTT. Protein sequence: CAWSYPPENTGELFF.

J is TRBJ2-2 and V is TRBV9; 10 nucleotides align to TRBD2. J gave up 0 bases and V 6 bases, and 8 bases lay outside the gene matches. The CDR3 is made up of 17 amino acids. Germline V lookup: CDR1 SGDLS, CDR2 YYNGEE. In nucleotides, the CDR3 is TGTGCCAGCAACCCCGGGACTAGCGTCCCGAACACCGGGGAGCTGTTTTTT. Translated, it gives CASNPGTSVPNTGELFF.

The chain is built from TRBV9 and TRBJ2-7, with a possible D match to TRBD2 (5 bases). V gave up 2 bases and J gave up 7 bases, with 16 bases separating them. CDR3 length: 14 amino acids. Germline CDR1 is SGDLS and CDR2 is YYNGEE. The CDR3 loop is CASSVGGTTGEQYF. The CDR3 DNA sequence: TGTGCCAGCAGCGTCGGCGGCACCACGGGGGAGCAGTACTTC.

The genes are TRBV10-2 and TRBJ2-5, with D perhaps given as TRBD1 or TRBD2 (6 bases each). CDR3 length: 13 amino acids. CDR1 and CDR2 from the germline V gene are WSHSY and SAAADI. Trimming stripped 6 bases from V and 5 bases from J, with 13 bases between. This CDR3 is CASRKGDWETQYF. The CDR3 nucleotides read TGCGCCAGCAGGAAGGGGGACTGGGAGACCCAGTACTTC.

The chain uses TRBV15 and TRBJ2-7; 7 bases line up with TRBD1. V was clipped by 4 bases and J by 4 bases; unmatched bases: 7. CDR1 LNHNV and CDR2 YYDKDF come from the germline V gene (reference sequence). The CDR3 covers 14 residues. This chain's CDR3 is CATSIYRGPYEQYF. CDR3 DNA sequence: TGTGCCACCAGCATATACAGGGGTCCGTACGAGCAGTACTTC.

The J gene is TRBJ2-3, the V gene TRBV5-1; 7 bases line up with TRBD2. Germline CDR1 reads SGHRS; CDR2 reads YFSETQ. This CDR3 comprises 17 residues. The trim removed 4 bases at V and 1 base at J, leaving 12 bases unmatched. The CDR3 DNA is TGCGCCAGCAGCCCGGACCTCAGCGGGGTCCGCACAGATACGCAGTATTTT. Translated: CASSPDLSGVRTDTQYF.

The V and J genes are TRBV7-8 and TRBJ1-1; D gene unclear. Trimming removed 5 bases from V and 1 base from J, with 8 bases in between. CDR1 and CDR2 from the germline V gene are SGHVS and FQNEAQ. CDR3 length: 13 residues. This CDR3 is CASSPSTNTEAFF. In nucleotides, the CDR3 is TGTGCCAGCAGCCCCTCGACGAACACTGAAGCTTTCTTT.

The gene calls are TRBV4-3 and TRBJ2-1, with a possible D match to TRBD2 (6 bases). The CDR3 totals 14 residues. Trimming removed 5 bases at V and 7 bases at J, with 15 bases between. Germline V gene lookup returns CDR1 LGHNA and CDR2 YSLEER. CDR3 sequence: CASSVDGSGNEQFF. In DNA, the CDR3 is TGCGCCAGCAGCGTTGACGGGAGTGGGAATGAGCAGTTCTTC.